This T cell receptor (beta chain) was observed in a study of Graves' ophthalmopathy and Graves' hyperthyroidism. Amplifying from RNA transcripts, the study obtained TCR beta CDR3 regions. An opening RT-PCR round employed HTBI primers and preceded a second-round multiplex PCR. TCRdb itself ran the multiplex PCR reads through MiXCR, one entry per CDR3 protein. The sample has roughly 380,000 distinct CDR3 sequences; 15% are singletons. This clonotype has ten or more counts. There are 12 residues in the CDR3. The germline gives CDR1 DFQATT, CDR2 SNEGSKA (reference sequence). Trimming stripped 3 bases from V and 2 bases from J, with 7 bases between.

The chain uses TRBV20-1 and TRBJ1-1; no firm D call. The sequencing sample was made of peripheral blood. This TCR came from a woman under 30 with stable Graves' hyperthyroidism. The CDR3 nucleotides are TGCAGTGCTAGTCCCCCCAACACTGAAGCTTTCTTT. This codes for CSASPPNTEAFF.